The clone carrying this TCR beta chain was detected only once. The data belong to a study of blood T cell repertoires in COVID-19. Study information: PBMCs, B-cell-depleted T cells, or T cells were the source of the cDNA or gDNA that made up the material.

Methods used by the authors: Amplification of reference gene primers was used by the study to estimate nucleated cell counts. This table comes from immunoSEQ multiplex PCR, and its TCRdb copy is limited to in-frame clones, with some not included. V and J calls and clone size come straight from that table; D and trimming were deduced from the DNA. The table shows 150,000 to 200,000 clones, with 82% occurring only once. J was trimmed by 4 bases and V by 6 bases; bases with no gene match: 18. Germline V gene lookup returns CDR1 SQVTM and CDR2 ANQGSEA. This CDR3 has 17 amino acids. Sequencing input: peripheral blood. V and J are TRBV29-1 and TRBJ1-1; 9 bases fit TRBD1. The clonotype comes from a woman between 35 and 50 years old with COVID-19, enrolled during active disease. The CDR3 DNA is TGCAGCGTCTCACAGGGGGCGCGAGGAATCAAACCCACTGAAGCTTTCTTT. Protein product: CSVSQGARGIKPTEAFF.